A selection of T cell receptor beta chains follows, all from one sample in a study of HIV-infected patients and healthy controls. Each CDR3 protein gets one entry after TCRdb re-called the 5' RACE reads with MiXCR. The sample has about 67,000 distinct CDR3 sequences; about a sixth are singletons. The sequencing sample was made of CD4+ T cells from blood. All receptors derive from a human donor in good health. Each CDR3 is given with its conserved first and last residue. Each record gives: CDR3 protein, CDR3 DNA, clone size, V gene, J gene, D gene. The D gene is left open where the match is weak. Rows give clone size only sometimes, using once, few, many, or a class for an expanded clone.

CSARDPTGPNTEAFF	TGCAGTGCTAGAGACCCGACAGGGCCGAACACTGAAGCTTTCTTT	many	TRBV20-1	TRBJ1-1	TRBD1
CASSVAGGTAFF	TGTGCCAGCAGCGTAGCTGGGGGTACGGCTTTCTTT	many	TRBV9	TRBJ1-1	-
CASSLLSRGDTQYF	TGTGCCAGCAGCTTATTATCGCGGGGCGATACGCAGTATTTT	few	TRBV7-8	TRBJ2-3	-
CASSPRLPDSGTEAFF	TGTGCCAGCTCACCACGTCTCCCCGATTCGGGCACTGAAGCTTTCTTT	many	TRBV18	TRBJ1-1	-
CATSPRQASYNEQFF	TGTGCCACCAGTCCGCGACAGGCCTCCTACAATGAGCAGTTCTTC	few	TRBV24-1	TRBJ2-1	-
CASSLAGVADTQYF	TGCGCCAGCAGTCTAGCGGGAGTGGCAGATACGCAGTATTTT	few	TRBV5-1	TRBJ2-3	TRBD2
CAISEGVAGVRGETQYF	TGTGCCATCAGTGAGGGGGTAGCGGGAGTTAGGGGAGAGACCCAGTACTTC	many	TRBV10-3	TRBJ2-5	TRBD2
CASNAGLAGAGYNEQFF	TGTGCCAGTAATGCGGGACTAGCGGGAGCGGGCTACAATGAGCAGTTCTTC	few	TRBV6-2/TRBV6-3	TRBJ2-1	TRBD2
CSARDRRLAGREEQYF	TGCAGTGCTAGAGATCGGCGGCTAGCGGGAAGGGAAGAGCAGTACTTC	-	TRBV20-1	TRBJ2-7	TRBD2
CSAHLGGTEAFF	TGCAGTGCTCATCTGGGGGGCACTGAAGCTTTCTTT	-	TRBV20-1	TRBJ1-1	-
CASSQSKGDYGYTF	TGCGCCAGCAGCCAATCGAAGGGCGATTATGGCTACACCTTC	few	TRBV4-3	TRBJ1-2	-
CAWLSRDRGRYEQYF	TGTGCCTGGCTCAGCAGGGACAGGGGCCGCTACGAGCAGTACTTC	few	TRBV30	TRBJ2-7	TRBD1
CASRGPKKEAQYF	TGTGCCAGCAGGGGGCCGAAGAAAGAGGCCCAGTACTTC	-	TRBV19	TRBJ2-5	TRBD1
CSASIMMDTRGYF	TGCAGTGCTAGCATTATGATGGACACCAGGGGGTACTTC	-	TRBV20-1	TRBJ2-4	-
CATAGAAQETQYF	TGTGCCACCGCAGGTGCGGCACAAGAGACCCAGTACTTC	-	TRBV7-9	TRBJ2-5	-
CASSEGRLGGNQPQHF	TGTGCCAGCAGCGAGGGCCGGCTGGGAGGCAATCAGCCCCAGCATTTT	few	TRBV7-9	TRBJ1-5	-
CSGRTWTGGVEQFF	TGCAGCGGACGAACCTGGACAGGGGGCGTTGAGCAGTTCTTC	few	TRBV29-1	TRBJ2-1	TRBD1
CASSGSYEQYF	TGTGCCAGCAGTGGATCCTACGAGCAGTACTTC	-	TRBV2	TRBJ2-7	-
CSDKGLAFPDTQYF	TGCAGCGATAAGGGACTCGCCTTCCCAGATACGCAGTATTTT	-	TRBV29-1	TRBJ2-3	-
CASRDRVAGQAFF	TGTGCCAGCAGGGACCGGGTCGCTGGACAAGCTTTCTTT	many	TRBV7-9	TRBJ1-1	-
CATIKPTWRGATDTQYF	TGTGCCACCATAAAACCGACGTGGCGGGGCGCCACAGATACGCAGTATTTT	-	TRBV10-3	TRBJ2-3	-
CASSPHLNEQFF	TGTGCCAGCAGCCCGCATCTGAATGAGCAGTTCTTC	few	TRBV6-2/TRBV6-3	TRBJ2-1	-
CASSPGTVLFYEQFF	TGTGCCAGCAGCCCTGGGACAGTGTTATTCTATGAGCAGTTCTTC	few	TRBV6-2/TRBV6-3	TRBJ2-1	TRBD1
CASRPRVGTEAFF	TGTGCCAGCAGGCCACGGGTGGGCACTGAAGCTTTCTTT	few	TRBV6-6	TRBJ1-1	-
CSVRGRLNTEAFF	TGCAGCGTTCGGGGACGGTTGAACACTGAAGCTTTCTTT	-	TRBV29-1	TRBJ1-1	-
CASSPRGSFYEQYF	TGTGCCAGCAGCCCCAGGGGCTCCTTCTACGAGCAGTACTTC	many	TRBV11-3	TRBJ2-7	-
CATSDLPATGGRTDTQYF	TGTGCCACCAGTGATTTGCCCGCAACGGGCGGGCGCACAGATACGCAGTATTTT	many	TRBV24-1	TRBJ2-3	-
CASSTGTAPSYEQYF	TGTGCCAGCAGCACCGGGACTGCCCCGTCCTACGAGCAGTACTTC	few	TRBV7-2	TRBJ2-7	-
CASSVTGTRGRSGSTEAFF	TGTGCCAGCAGCGTAACCGGGACCAGGGGGCGAAGTGGTAGCACTGAAGCTTTCTTT	many	TRBV11-1	TRBJ1-1	TRBD1
CSARRGALPREQYF	TGCAGTGCTCGGAGGGGGGCGCTACCCCGCGAGCAGTACTTC	many	TRBV20-1	TRBJ2-7	-